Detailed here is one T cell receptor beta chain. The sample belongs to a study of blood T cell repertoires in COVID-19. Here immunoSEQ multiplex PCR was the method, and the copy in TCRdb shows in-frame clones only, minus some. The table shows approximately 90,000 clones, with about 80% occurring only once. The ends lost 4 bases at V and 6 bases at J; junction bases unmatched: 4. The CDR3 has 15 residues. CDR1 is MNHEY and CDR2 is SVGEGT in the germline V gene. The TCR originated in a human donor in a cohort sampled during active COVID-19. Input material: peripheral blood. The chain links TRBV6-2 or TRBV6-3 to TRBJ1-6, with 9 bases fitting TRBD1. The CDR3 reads CASSSDRGSNSPLHF. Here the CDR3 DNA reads TGTGCCAGCAGTTCGGACAGGGGTAGTAATTCACCCCTCCACTTT.